Sequencing of this T cell receptor beta chain was carried out in a study of tumor-infiltrating lymphocytes in oesophageal squamous cell carcinoma. From germline, CDR1 is SEHNR and CDR2 FQNEAQ (reference sequence). V was trimmed by 5 bases and J by 5 bases, leaving 12 bases between them. This CDR3 is 13 amino acids long. MiXCR was run by TCRdb on the PCR reads, yielding one entry per CDR3 protein. The table has 15,000 to 20,000 distinct CDR3 sequences, approximately 45% seen once. This clonotype was found many times. The sequenced sample was normal esophageal tissue next to the tumor. The chain has TRBV7-9 and TRBJ1-1; D remains ambiguous. The sequence was collected from a female donor with esophageal squamous cell carcinoma. The CDR3 loop is CASSGGLRTEAFF. CDR3 coding DNA: TGTGCCAGCAGCGGCGGACTCAGGACTGAAGCTTTCTTT.